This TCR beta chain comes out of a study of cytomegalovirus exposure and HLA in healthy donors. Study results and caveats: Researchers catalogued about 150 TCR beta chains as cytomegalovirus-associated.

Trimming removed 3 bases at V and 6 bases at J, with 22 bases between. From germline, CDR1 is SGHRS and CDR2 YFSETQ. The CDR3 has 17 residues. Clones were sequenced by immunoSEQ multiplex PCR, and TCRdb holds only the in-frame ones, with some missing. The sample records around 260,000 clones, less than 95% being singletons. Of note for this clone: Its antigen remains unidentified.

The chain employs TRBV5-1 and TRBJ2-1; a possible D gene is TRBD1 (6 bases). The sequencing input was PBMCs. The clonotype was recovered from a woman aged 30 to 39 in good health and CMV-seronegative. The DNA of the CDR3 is TGCGCCAGCAGCTCAGCTTCGATTCAGGGGATGGGCAATGAGCAGTTCTTC. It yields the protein CASSSASIQGMGNEQFF. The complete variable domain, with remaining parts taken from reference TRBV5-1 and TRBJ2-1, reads KAGVTQTPRYLIKTRGQQVTLSCSPISGHRSVSWYQQTPGQGLQFLFEYFSETQRNKGNFPGRFSGRQFSNSRSEMNVSTLELGDSALYLCASSSASIQGMGNEQFFGPGTRLTVL.